These T cell receptor beta chains were read from a single sample in a study of PD-1 blockade in mismatch repair-deficient tumors. Libraries were prepared by immunoSEQ multiplex PCR; TCRdb keeps only in-frame clonotypes and omits some of them. Among some 130,000 clones listed, roughly 90% were seen once. The sample was peripheral blood, taken 72 weeks after starting pembrolizumab. The receptors originated from an adult with mismatch repair-deficient cancer. The CDR3 runs from the conserved cysteine through the conserved F or W. Fields, in order: V gene, D gene, clone size, J gene, CDR3 protein, CDR3 DNA. The D gene is left open where the match is weak. Not all rows give a size; the values are once, few, many and, for expanded clones, a class.

>TRBV28|TRBD1|.|TRBJ2-7
CASSYINGQGAYEQYF
TGTGCCAGCAGTTACATAAACGGACAGGGGGCGTACGAGCAGTACTTC
>TRBV27|TRBD1|.|TRBJ1-2
CASSFRTGYGYTF
TGTGCCAGCAGTTTTAGGACAGGCTATGGCTACACCTTC
>TRBV4-1|TRBD2|.|TRBJ2-3
CASSQDARAGVGTDTQYF
TGCGCCAGCAGCCAAGACGCCCGTGCGGGGGTTGGCACAGATACGCAGTATTTT
>TRBV19|.|.|TRBJ2-3
CASSISRSVSTDTQYF
TGTGCCAGTAGTATTTCCCGGTCGGTTAGCACAGATACGCAGTATTTT
>TRBV2|.|.|TRBJ2-1
CASSSPTGYAEQFF
TGTGCCAGCAGTTCACCCACAGGGTATGCTGAGCAGTTCTTC
>TRBV29-1|TRBD1|.|TRBJ2-7
CSVVDRDSYEQYF
TGCAGCGTCGTCGACAGGGACTCCTACGAGCAGTACTTC
>TRBV11-2|.|.|TRBJ2-7
CASSPNGGFYEQYF
TGTGCCAGCAGCCCCAACGGGGGCTTCTACGAGCAGTACTTC
>TRBV11-3|TRBD2|.|TRBJ2-3
CASSSPSTGLAGYTDTQYF
TGTGCCAGCAGCTCGCCTTCAACAGGACTAGCGGGATACACAGATACGCAGTATTTT
>TRBV4-1|.|.|TRBJ2-5
CASSRDRAGSQETQYF
TGCGCCAGCAGCCGCGACCGGGCGGGTTCGCAAGAGACCCAGTACTTC
>TRBV7-2|TRBD2|.|TRBJ2-3
CASSRMGGTTSGRSDTQYF
TGTGCCAGCAGCCGCATGGGGGGGACGACTAGCGGGAGGTCAGATACGCAGTATTTT
>TRBV15|TRBD1|.|TRBJ2-2
CATSSRQGTGELFF
TGTGCCACCAGCAGCCGACAGGGGACCGGGGAGCTGTTTTTT
>TRBV29-1|TRBD2|.|TRBJ2-7
CSVPSSGSIRGEQYF
TGCAGCGTTCCTTCTAGCGGGAGCATTCGGGGCGAGCAGTACTTC
>TRBV6-6|TRBD2|.|TRBJ2-4
CASSPSGMGAKNIQYF
TGTGCCAGCAGTCCTAGCGGGATGGGGGCCAAAAACATTCAGTACTTC
>TRBV6-5|.|.|TRBJ2-3
CASSRQVTDTQYF
TGTGCCAGCAGCCGACAGGTAACTGATACGCAGTATTTT
>TRBV4-1|.|.|TRBJ2-5
CASSEVMIQETQYF
TGCGCCAGCAGCGAGGTTATGATCCAAGAGACCCAGTACTTC
>TRBV29-1|.|few|TRBJ1-3
CSVRTVGNTIYF
TGCAGCGTCCGAACAGTCGGAAACACCATATATTTT
>TRBV7-3|TRBD1|once|TRBJ2-7
CASSLRGDSPLGEQYF
TGTGCCAGCAGCTTAAGAGGGGACAGTCCCCTTGGCGAGCAGTACTTC
>TRBV12-1|.|.|TRBJ2-7
CASSSGQGSYEQYF
TGTGCCAGCAGCAGCGGACAGGGCTCCTACGAGCAGTACTTC
>TRBV15|.|.|TRBJ2-1
CATLSSRGNEQFF
TGTGCCACTCTATCTTCCCGGGGGAATGAGCAGTTCTTC
>TRBV15|TRBD1|once|TRBJ1-5
CATSKGDRVHQPQHF
TGTGCCACCAGCAAAGGGGACAGGGTTCATCAGCCCCAGCATTTT
>TRBV11-3|.|.|TRBJ1-5
CASSPQGLGQPQHF
TGTGCCAGCAGCCCGCAGGGGCTCGGGCAGCCCCAGCATTTT
>TRBV27|TRBD2|.|TRBJ2-7
CASSLGWEGRYEQYF
TGTGCCAGCAGTTTAGGGTGGGAGGGCCGCTACGAGCAGTACTTC
>TRBV11-3|TRBD1|once|TRBJ2-5
CASSQQGAGTQYF
TGTGCCAGCAGCCAACAGGGGGCCGGGACCCAGTACTTC
>TRBV7-9|.|few|TRBJ1-1
CASSLAPGRTNTEAFF
TGTGCCAGCAGCTTAGCACCGGGACGGACAAACACTGAAGCTTTCTTT
>TRBV11-3|.|.|TRBJ2-5
CASSRGPRGLFETQYF
TGTGCCAGCAGCCGGGGCCCCAGGGGTCTCTTTGAGACCCAGTACTTC
>TRBV29-1|TRBD2|.|TRBJ2-5
CSVEGLAVQETQYF
TGCAGCGTGGAGGGACTAGCGGTACAAGAGACCCAGTACTTC
>TRBV6-5|.|.|TRBJ2-7
CASSYYQGPLEQYF
TGTGCCAGCAGTTACTATCAGGGTCCGTTGGAGCAGTACTTC
>TRBV7-9|.|.|TRBJ2-1
CASSSSRAYNEQFF
TGTGCCAGCAGCTCGTCTCGGGCCTACAATGAGCAGTTCTTC
>TRBV5-4|.|.|TRBJ2-3
CASSLRSGTDTQYF
TGTGCCAGCAGCTTGAGGAGTGGCACAGATACGCAGTATTTT
>TRBV7-7|TRBD2|.|TRBJ2-1
CASAKGLAGPNEQFF
TGTGCTAGCGCAAAAGGACTAGCGGGGCCCAATGAGCAGTTCTTC
>TRBV29-1|.|.|TRBJ2-5
CSVDRETQYF
TGCAGCGTTGACAGGGAGACCCAGTACTTC
>TRBV5-5|.|.|TRBJ2-7
CASSWGTAAYEQYF
TGTGCCAGCAGCTGGGGGACGGCCGCCTACGAGCAGTACTTC
>TRBV6-5|.|.|TRBJ1-2
CASSYGYNYGYTF
TGTGCCAGCAGTTACGGCTATAACTATGGCTACACCTTC
>TRBV6-5|.|.|TRBJ2-7
CASSQTGRNVYEQYF
TGTGCCAGCAGTCAGACCGGACGGAACGTCTACGAGCAGTACTTC
>TRBV5-4|TRBD2|.|TRBJ2-2
CASSFGLADTGELFF
TGTGCCAGCAGCTTTGGGCTAGCGGACACCGGGGAGCTGTTTTTT
>TRBV7-3|.|.|TRBJ2-1
CASSFAGNNEQFF
TGTGCCAGCAGCTTTGCCGGAAACAATGAGCAGTTCTTC